This passage covers 17 T cell receptor beta chains from one sample sequenced in a study of PD-1 blockade in classical Hodgkin lymphoma. Sequencing used immunoSEQ multiplex PCR; TCRdb keeps in-frame clones, though not all of them. The repertoire holds nearly 25,000 clones, with under 75% as singletons. Time point reported: cycle 4 day 1 (C4D1), after less than 7 weeks of nivolumab. All patients experienced relapse after autologous stem cell transplantation, and brentuximab vedotin exposure was variable. The sequencing here drew on peripheral blood mononuclear cells (PBMCs), taken before the fourth cycle of nivolumab. The receptors come from a human donor with classical Hodgkin lymphoma.

This chain links TRBV7-2 with TRBJ2-3, with D unclear. V was cut by 5 bases and J by 7 bases, with 7 bases left in between. Germline-derived CDR1 and CDR2 are SGHTA and FQGNSA. The CDR3 contains 11 residues. CDR3: CASSLGYTQYF. The CDR3 nucleotides are TGTGCCAGCAGCCTAGGTTATACGCAGTATTTT.

This clone turned up a few times. The V gene is TRBV23-1, the J gene TRBJ1-5, with D possibly being TRBD1 (6 bases). TRBV23-1 is reported as an ORF; its role is uncertain. The CDR3 extends over 16 amino acids. The germline V and J ends were trimmed by 2 bases and 9 bases, with 20 bases remaining between them. CDR3 bases: TGCGCCAGCAGTCAAATGAGGTGGGGGGCTGCTTGGCCCCAGCATTTT. Residues: CASSQMRWGAAWPQHF.

This sequence joins TRBV6-1 and TRBJ2-7; 10 positions agree with TRBD1. Germline V gene lookup returns CDR1 MNHNS and CDR2 SASEGT. This CDR3 comprises 13 residues. V trimming: 8 bases; J trimming: 3 bases; junction bases outside the gene matches: 4. The CDR3 nucleotides read TGTGCCAGCGACCGGGACAGGGGCTACGAGCAGTACTTC. Its protein product is CASDRDRGYEQYF.

The chain carries TRBV20-1 and TRBJ2-1, with unresolved D. Germline CDR1 and CDR2: DFQATT and SNEGSKA (reference sequence). The ends were cut back, 8 bases at V and 5 bases at J, with 7 bases in the middle. The CDR3 has 10 amino acids. CDR3 residues: CSPVDNEQFF. CDR3 coding DNA: TGCAGTCCAGTAGACAATGAGCAGTTCTTC.

V is TRBV28 and J is TRBJ1-6; TRBD1 is a possible D gene (6 bases). This CDR3 has 13 residues. The germline CDR1 and CDR2 sequences are MDHEN and SYDVKM. Between the trimmed V and J ends, which lost 7 bases and 10 bases, there was a span of 14 bases. DNA of the CDR3: TGTGCCAGCACCCCCGGGGGCTACTCACCCCTCCACTTT. Translation: CASTPGGYSPLHF.

The gene calls are TRBV6-5 and TRBJ1-2, with 8 bases that match TRBD1. V shed 7 bases and J 3 bases; nucleotides not matched to a gene: 1. Per the germline V gene, CDR1 is MNHEY and CDR2 is SVGAGI. CDR3 length: 12 amino acids. The CDR3 coding sequence is TGTGCCAGCATGACAGGGGACTATGGCTACACCTTC. Translated, it gives CASMTGDYGYTF.

The V call is TRBV5-5, the J call TRBJ2-3; possible D gene TRBD1, 5 bases. The CDR3 consists of 16 residues. V lost 4 bases, J lost 5 bases, and 20 bases lay in between. CDR1 and CDR2 from the germline V gene are SGHKS and YYEKEE (reference sequence). The CDR3 DNA is TGTGCCAGCAGCGACCAAGGTGCAGGGTTTAAAGATACGCAGTATTTT. Its translation is CASSDQGAGFKDTQYF.

A few counts support this clone. This chain joins TRBV6-6 and TRBJ2-7; TRBD1 is a possible D gene (6 bases). The CDR3 has 13 amino acids. The V gene's germline CDR1 is MNHNY and CDR2 SVGAGI (reference sequence). V lost 2 bases and J 6 bases, leaving 11 bases between the germline ends. The CDR3 sequence is CASSYHRDGEQYV. The CDR3 nucleotides are TGTGCCAGCAGTTACCACAGGGATGGCGAGCAGTACGTC.

The genes are TRBV18 and TRBJ2-7; 12 nucleotides agree with TRBD1. Trimming removed 3 bases from V and 3 bases from J; junction bases left unmatched: 21. This CDR3 region has 21 residues. Germline V gene data show CDR1 as KGHSH and CDR2 as LQKENI. The CDR3 DNA reads TGTGCCAGCTCACCCCCGATATGGGACAGGGGGCGCGAGGGGGCCCACTACGAGCAGTACTTC. Its protein is CASSPPIWDRGREGAHYEQYF.

V and J are TRBV5-5 and TRBJ1-4, with D maybe TRBD1 (6 bases). This CDR3 has 14 amino acids. Per the germline V gene, CDR1 is SGHKS and CDR2 is YYEKEE (reference sequence). Trimming shortened V by 4 bases and J by 8 bases, and 15 bases separated the two germline ends. DNA for the CDR3: TGTGCCAGCAGCCAGGGACACTACGCCGAAAAACTGTTTTTT. It specifies CASSQGHYAEKLFF. The whole variable domain, filled in from reference TRBV5-5 and TRBJ1-4, reads DAGVTQSPTHLIKTRGQQVTLRCSPISGHKSVSWYQQVLGQGPQFIFQYYEKEERGRGNFPDRFSARQFPNYSSELNVNALLLGDSALYLCASSQGHYAEKLFFGSGTQLSVL.

The V call is TRBV7-6, the J call TRBJ2-1; 8 nucleotides align to TRBD1. Trimming removed 5 bases from V and 2 bases from J; junction bases left unmatched: 2. The CDR3 is made up of 14 amino acids. The germline V gene has CDR1 SGHVS and CDR2 FNYEAQ. The DNA for the CDR3 is TGTGCCAGCAGCGAGACAGGGGCCTACAATGAGCAGTTCTTC. As protein: CASSETGAYNEQFF.

The V call is TRBV5-4, the J call TRBJ2-3; D not certain. V lost 4 bases to trimming and J lost 0 bases, with 6 bases between them. Germline CDR1 and CDR2: SGHNT and YYREEE (reference sequence). The CDR3 extends over 13 amino acids. For the CDR3, the DNA is TGTGCCAGCAGCCGAGACAGCACAGATACGCAGTATTTT. Translating it yields CASSRDSTDTQYF.

The J gene is TRBJ1-3, the V gene TRBV4-2, with D unclear. V was cut by 2 bases and J by 1 base, with 12 bases left in between. Germline loops: CDR1 LGHNA, CDR2 YNFKEQ. The CDR3 spans 16 residues. This CDR3 reads CASSQRRDISGNTIYF. The CDR3 region has the DNA TGTGCCAGCAGCCAACGCCGAGACATTTCTGGAAACACCATATATTTT.

The rearrangement links TRBV7-3 to TRBJ1-1; a possible D gene is TRBD1 (6 bases). This CDR3 is 15 amino acids long. The V and J ends lost 6 bases and 1 base respectively, with 15 bases between them. Germline V gives CDR1 SGHTA, CDR2 FQGTGA. The CDR3 DNA is TGTGCCAGCAGTTCTGGCAGGGGCTCGAACACTGAAGCTTTCTTT. Translated: CASSSGRGSNTEAFF.

The V call is TRBV15, the J call TRBJ1-3; D not resolved. V shed 0 bases and J shed 0 bases, with 3 bases lying between them. The CDR3 has 14 residues. The germline V gene encodes CDR1 LNHNV and CDR2 YYDKDF (reference sequence). CDR3 DNA: TGTGCCACCAGCAGAGACGGCTCTGGAAACACCATATATTTT. Amino acids: CATSRDGSGNTIYF.

This clone was counted a single time. V usage is TRBV6-9 and J usage is TRBJ1-2; D might be TRBD1 (6 bases). V gave up 10 bases and J gave up 3 bases, with 21 bases separating them. The germline V gene encodes CDR1 MNHGY and CDR2 SVAAGI. This CDR3 has 15 residues. The CDR3 DNA reads as TGTGCCAACAGAGTCGACAGGCGCCGGGACTATGGCTACACCTTC. It encodes CANRVDRRRDYGYTF.

The V and J genes are TRBV28 and TRBJ1-6, with no clear D. Per germline, CDR1 MDHEN and CDR2 SYDVKM. The CDR3 is 12 residues long. The ends were cut back, 4 bases at V and 13 bases at J, with 11 bases in the middle. CDR3 bases: TGTGCCAGCAGTTCCCGGATTTCTCCCCTCCACTTT. This sequence encodes CASSSRISPLHF.